A selection of T cell receptor beta chains follows, all from one sample in a study of neoadjuvant nivolumab and ipilimumab in lung cancer. The table came from immunoSEQ multiplex PCR; TCRdb's copy has only in-frame clones and leaves some out. The table records more than 6,000 clones, 76% of them present only once. The sequences come from tumor tissue, collected after neoadjuvant nivolumab, alone or with ipilimumab, at or shortly before surgery. The source of these receptors is an adult with non-small cell lung cancer. CDR3s include the opening cysteine and the closing phenylalanine or tryptophan. Fields, in order: J gene, D gene, clone size, V gene, CDR3 DNA, CDR3 protein. D genes are given only for firm matches. Only part of the rows carry a size: once, few, many, or a class if the clone is expanded.

TRBJ2-2 . . TRBV19 TGTGCCACTAGTATACGGCGGAACACCGGGGAGCTGTTTTTT CATSIRRNTGELFF
TRBJ1-4 TRBD1 . TRBV6-5 TGTGCCAGCAGTTCGGACAGGGGAGGAAAACTGTTTTTT CASSSDRGGKLFF
TRBJ2-7 . few TRBV5-1 TGCGCCAGCAGCTACAACAGACAGGAACCAAACGAGCAGTACTTC CASSYNRQEPNEQYF
TRBJ2-3 . . TRBV5-1 TGCGCCAGCAGCTCGGGGCCCGGTGGTAGCGGCACAGATACGCAGTATTTT CASSSGPGGSGTDTQYF
TRBJ2-1 TRBD2 once TRBV7-9 TGTGCCAGCAGCTTGGTTCTAGCGGGAGGGGCCAATGAGCAGTTCTTC CASSLVLAGGANEQFF
TRBJ2-5 . . TRBV7-9 TGTGCCAGCAGCTTAGGTGGGATAGAGACCCAGTACTTC CASSLGGIETQYF
TRBJ1-1 . . TRBV19 TGTGCCAGTTATTCGGACCTAGGAGGGACTGAAGCTTTCTTT CASYSDLGGTEAFF
TRBJ2-2 . . TRBV5-4 TGTGCCAGCAGCTTGGAGGGGGGGCCGAACACCGGGGAGCTGTTTTTT CASSLEGGPNTGELFF
TRBJ2-7 TRBD2 . TRBV6-5 TGTGCCAGCAGTTACAGCGGGATAGGGTACGAGCAGTACTTC CASSYSGIGYEQYF
TRBJ2-1 . . TRBV7-9 TGTGCCAGCAGCTTCGACGGATCCAATGAGCAGTTCTTC CASSFDGSNEQFF
TRBJ2-3 TRBD2 . TRBV6-5 TGTGCCAGCAGTTACTCGGGACTAGCGGGAGTTCCGTATTTT CASSYSGLAGVPYF